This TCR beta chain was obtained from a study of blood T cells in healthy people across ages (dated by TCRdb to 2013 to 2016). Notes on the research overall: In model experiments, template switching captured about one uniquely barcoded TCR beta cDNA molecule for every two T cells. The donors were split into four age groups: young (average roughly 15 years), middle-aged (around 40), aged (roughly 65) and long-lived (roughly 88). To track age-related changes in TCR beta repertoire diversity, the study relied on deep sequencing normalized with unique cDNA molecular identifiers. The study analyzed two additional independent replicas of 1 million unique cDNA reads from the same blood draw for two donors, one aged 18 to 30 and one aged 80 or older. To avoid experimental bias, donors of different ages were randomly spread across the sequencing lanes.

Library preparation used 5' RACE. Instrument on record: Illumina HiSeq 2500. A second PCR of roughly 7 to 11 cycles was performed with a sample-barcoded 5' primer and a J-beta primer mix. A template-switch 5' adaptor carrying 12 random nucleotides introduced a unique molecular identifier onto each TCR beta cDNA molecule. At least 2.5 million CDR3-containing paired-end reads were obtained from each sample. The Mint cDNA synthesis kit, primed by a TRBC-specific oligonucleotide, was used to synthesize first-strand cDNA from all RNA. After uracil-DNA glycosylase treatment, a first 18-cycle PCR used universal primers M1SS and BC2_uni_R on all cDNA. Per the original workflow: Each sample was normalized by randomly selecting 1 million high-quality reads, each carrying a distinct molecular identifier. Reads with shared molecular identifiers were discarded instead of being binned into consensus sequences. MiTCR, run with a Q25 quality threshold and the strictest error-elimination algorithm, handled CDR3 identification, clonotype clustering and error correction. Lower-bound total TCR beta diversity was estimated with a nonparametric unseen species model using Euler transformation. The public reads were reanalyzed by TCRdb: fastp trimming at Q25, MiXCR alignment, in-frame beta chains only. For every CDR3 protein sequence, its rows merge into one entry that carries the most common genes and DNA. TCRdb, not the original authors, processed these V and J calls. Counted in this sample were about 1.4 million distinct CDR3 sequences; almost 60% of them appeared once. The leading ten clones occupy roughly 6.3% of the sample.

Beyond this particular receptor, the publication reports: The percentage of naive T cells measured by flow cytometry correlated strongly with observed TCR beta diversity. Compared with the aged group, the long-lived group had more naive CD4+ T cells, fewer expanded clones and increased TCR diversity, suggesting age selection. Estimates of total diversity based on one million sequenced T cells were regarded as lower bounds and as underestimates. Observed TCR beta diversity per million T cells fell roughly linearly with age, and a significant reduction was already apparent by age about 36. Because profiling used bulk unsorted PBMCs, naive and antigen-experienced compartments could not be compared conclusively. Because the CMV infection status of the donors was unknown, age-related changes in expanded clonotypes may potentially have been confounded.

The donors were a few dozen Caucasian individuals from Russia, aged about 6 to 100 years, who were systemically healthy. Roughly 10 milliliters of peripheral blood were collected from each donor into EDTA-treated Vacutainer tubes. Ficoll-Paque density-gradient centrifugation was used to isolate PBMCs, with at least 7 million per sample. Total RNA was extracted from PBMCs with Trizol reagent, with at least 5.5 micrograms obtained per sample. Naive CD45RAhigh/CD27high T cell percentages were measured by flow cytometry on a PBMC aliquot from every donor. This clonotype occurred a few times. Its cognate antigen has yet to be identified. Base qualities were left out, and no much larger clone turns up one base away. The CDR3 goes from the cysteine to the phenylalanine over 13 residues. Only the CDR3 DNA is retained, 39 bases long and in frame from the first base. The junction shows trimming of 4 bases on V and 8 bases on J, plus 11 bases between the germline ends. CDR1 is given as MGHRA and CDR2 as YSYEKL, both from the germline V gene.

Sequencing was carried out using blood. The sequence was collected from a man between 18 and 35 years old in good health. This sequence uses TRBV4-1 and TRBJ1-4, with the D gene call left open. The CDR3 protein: CASSLLPLEKLFF. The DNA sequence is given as TGCGCCAGCAGCCTCCTCCCATTGGAAAAACTGTTTTTT.